This T cell receptor beta chain was observed in a study of CD8 T cells in ankylosing spondylitis. The length of the CDR3 is 14 residues. The V gene lost 4 bases and the J gene lost 4 bases, with 12 bases spanning the gap. TCRdb processed the 5' RACE reads anew with MiXCR; each CDR3 protein has one entry. The sample consists of about 190,000 distinct CDR3 sequences, roughly 13% of them appearing once. The sequence was obtained from a female donor with ankylosing spondylitis or in good health (not recorded which). The chain has TRBV12-3 or TRBV12-4 and TRBJ2-3; D gene ambiguous. The sequenced sample consisted of blood, either unsorted or a sorted T cell fraction (not recorded which). The CDR3: CASSSPSGPDTQYF. The CDR3 bases are TGTGCCAGCAGTTCCCCTTCCGGACCAGATACGCAGTATTTT.